This T cell receptor (beta chain) was identified in a study of cytomegalovirus exposure and HLA in healthy donors. This clone was detected only a few times. With V trimmed by 5 bases and J by 7 bases, 13 bases remained unmatched. The CDR3 has 17 amino acids. The germline gives CDR1 SGHNT, CDR2 YENEEA. Primers for the PCR totalled 60 Vbeta and 13 Jbeta. Using immunoSEQ multiplex PCR, the repertoire was profiled, and TCRdb retains in-frame clones only, with some absent. The sample has some 110,000 clones; around 73% are singletons. Material for sequencing was PBMCs. This receptor was taken from a woman aged 40 to 49 in good health and CMV-seronegative. J is TRBJ2-1 and V is TRBV11-3, with 11 bases aligning to TRBD2. The CDR3 DNA reads TGTGCCAGCAGCGATAATAGATTAGCGGGAGGGACGAATGAGCAGTTCTTC. This codes for CASSDNRLAGGTNEQFF.